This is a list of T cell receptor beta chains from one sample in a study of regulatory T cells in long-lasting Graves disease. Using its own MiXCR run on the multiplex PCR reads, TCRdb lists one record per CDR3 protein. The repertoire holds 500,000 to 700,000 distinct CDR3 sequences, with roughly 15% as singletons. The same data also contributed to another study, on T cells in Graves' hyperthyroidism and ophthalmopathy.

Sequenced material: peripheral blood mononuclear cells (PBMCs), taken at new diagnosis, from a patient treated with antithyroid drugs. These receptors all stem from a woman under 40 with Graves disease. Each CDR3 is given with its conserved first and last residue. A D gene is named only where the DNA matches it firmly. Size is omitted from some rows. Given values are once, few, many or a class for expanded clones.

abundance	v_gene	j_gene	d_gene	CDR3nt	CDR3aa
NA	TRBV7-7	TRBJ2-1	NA	TGTGCTAGCAGCTTAGTTCCGGCCAGCTCCTACAATGAGCAGTTCTTC	CASSLVPASSYNEQFF
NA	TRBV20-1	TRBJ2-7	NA	TGCAGTGCTAGAGAAGCACACTCCTACGAGCAGTACTTC	CSAREAHSYEQYF
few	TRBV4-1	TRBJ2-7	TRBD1	TGCGCCAGCAGCCGGGCCTGGGACAGCCGGGCCTACGAGCAGTACTTC	CASSRAWDSRAYEQYF
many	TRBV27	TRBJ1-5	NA	TGTGCCAGCAGTCTCCTCAAAAATCAGCCCCAGCATTTT	CASSLLKNQPQHF
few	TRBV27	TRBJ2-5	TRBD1	TGTGCCAGCAGTTTATCGGGGATACAGGGGGAGATAGAGACCCAGTACTTC	CASSLSGIQGEIETQYF
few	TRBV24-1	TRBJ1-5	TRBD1	TGTGCCACCAGGGACAGGGCGGATCAGCCCCAGCATTTT	CATRDRADQPQHF
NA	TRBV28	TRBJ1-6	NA	TGTGCCAGCAGTTTTAACCAACCCTCGAATAGGGAGGATTCACCCCTCCACTTT	CASSFNQPSNREDSPLHF
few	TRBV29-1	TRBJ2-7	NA	TGCAGCGTTGAAGTCAGCGATTTCGAGCAGTACTTC	CSVEVSDFEQYF
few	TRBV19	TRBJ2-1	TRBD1	TGTGCCAGTAGTGACAGGACAGGGGGACTAGGGCGGTCCGGGGAGCAGTTCTTC	CASSDRTGGLGRSGEQFF
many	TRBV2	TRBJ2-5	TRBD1	TGTGCCAGCAGCCGAGACAGGGCGGAGACCCAGTACTTC	CASSRDRAETQYF
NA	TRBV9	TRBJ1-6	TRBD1	TGTGCCAGCAGCGCTCACAGGGGAGGGTATAATTCACCCCTCCACTTT	CASSAHRGGYNSPLHF
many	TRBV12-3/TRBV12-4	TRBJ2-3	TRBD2	TGTGCCAGCAGCCATGAACCCGGTAGCGGGGCAGATACGCAGTATTTT	CASSHEPGSGADTQYF
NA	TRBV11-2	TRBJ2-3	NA	TGTGCCAGCAGCTTATTAGTCTTAACAGATACGCAGTATTTT	CASSLLVLTDTQYF
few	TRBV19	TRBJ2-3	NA	TGTGCCAGTAGGGAGCAGTCTGCTTTGGATACGCAGTATTTT	CASREQSALDTQYF
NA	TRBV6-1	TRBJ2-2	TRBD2	TGTGCCAGCAATAGTAGCGGGAGCACCGGGGAGCTGTTTTTT	CASNSSGSTGELFF
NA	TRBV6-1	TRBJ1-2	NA	TGTGCCAGCTCAAAGGGGCAAGGTGGCTACACCTTC	CASSKGQGGYTF
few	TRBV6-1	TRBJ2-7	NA	TGTGCCACCGGGTCTCTGCGGAAGCAGTACTTC	CATGSLRKQYF
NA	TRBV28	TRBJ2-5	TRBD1	TGTGCCAGCAGTTTGGCGGGACAGGGATCGGAGACCCAGCACTTC	CASSLAGQGSETQHF
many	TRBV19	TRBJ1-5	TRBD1	TGTGCCAGTAGCAAGACAGGGATCCCAGGGCAGCCCCAGCATTTT	CASSKTGIPGQPQHF
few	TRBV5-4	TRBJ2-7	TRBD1	TGTGCCAGCAGCCCCCGAGTGCTGGGACAGGGTGGCTACGAGCAGTACTTC	CASSPRVLGQGGYEQYF
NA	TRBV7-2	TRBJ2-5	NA	TGTGCCAGCAGCTTAGGAGGGGCAGGCACGGAGACCCAGCACTTC	CASSLGGAGTETQHF
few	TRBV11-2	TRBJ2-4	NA	TGTGCCAGCAGCTCCTTAAGGGGCCTAGCCAAAAACATTCAGTACTTC	CASSSLRGLAKNIQYF
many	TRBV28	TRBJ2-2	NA	TGTGCCAGCAGTTTCCGCCTAGCTCGTCCCACCGGGGAGCTGTTTTTT	CASSFRLARPTGELFF
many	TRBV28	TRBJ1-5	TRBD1	TGTGCCAGCAGCTCCGGGACAGTAGGGCCAGATCAGCCCCAGCATTTT	CASSSGTVGPDQPQHF
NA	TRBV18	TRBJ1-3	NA	TGTGCCAGCTCCGACACCATGGGCTCTGGAAACACCATATATTTT	CASSDTMGSGNTIYF
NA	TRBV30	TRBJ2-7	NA	TGTGCCTGGGCGGGACTGGGGGGTTCAAACGAGCAGTACTTC	CAWAGLGGSNEQYF
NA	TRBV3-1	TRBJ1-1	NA	TGTGCCAGCAGCCTACGTCAGGGGAGTACTGAAGCTTTCTTT	CASSLRQGSTEAFF
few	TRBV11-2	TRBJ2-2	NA	TGTGCCAGCAGCTTGTGGTCGGGCCTGAACACCGGGGAGCTGTTTTTT	CASSLWSGLNTGELFF
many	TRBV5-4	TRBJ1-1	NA	TGTGCCAGCAGCCCTGTTGAGGCGAACACTGAAGCTTTCTTT	CASSPVEANTEAFF